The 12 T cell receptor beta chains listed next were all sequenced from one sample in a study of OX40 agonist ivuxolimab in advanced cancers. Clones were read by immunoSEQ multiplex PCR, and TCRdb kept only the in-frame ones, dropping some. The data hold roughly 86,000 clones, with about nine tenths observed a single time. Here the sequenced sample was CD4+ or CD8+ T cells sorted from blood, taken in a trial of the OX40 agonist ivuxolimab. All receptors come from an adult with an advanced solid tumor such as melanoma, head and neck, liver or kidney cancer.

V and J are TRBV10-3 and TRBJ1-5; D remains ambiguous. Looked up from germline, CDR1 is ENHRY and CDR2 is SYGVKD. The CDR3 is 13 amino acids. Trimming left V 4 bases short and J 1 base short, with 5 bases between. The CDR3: CAISVNSNQPQHF. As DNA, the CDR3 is TGTGCCATCAGTGTAAACAGCAATCAGCCCCAGCATTTT.

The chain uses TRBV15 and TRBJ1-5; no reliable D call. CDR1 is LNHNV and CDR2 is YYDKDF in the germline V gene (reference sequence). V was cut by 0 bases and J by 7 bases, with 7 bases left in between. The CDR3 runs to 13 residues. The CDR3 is CATSRDLKQPQHF. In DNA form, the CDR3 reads TGTGCCACCAGCAGAGATTTGAAGCAGCCCCAGCATTTT.

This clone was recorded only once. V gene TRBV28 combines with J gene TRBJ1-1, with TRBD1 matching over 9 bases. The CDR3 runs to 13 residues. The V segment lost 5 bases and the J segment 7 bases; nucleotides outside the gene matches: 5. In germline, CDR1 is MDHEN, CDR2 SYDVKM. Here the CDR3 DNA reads TGTGCCAGCAGTGCCGGGACAGGGTTTGAAGCTTTCTTT. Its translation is CASSAGTGFEAFF.

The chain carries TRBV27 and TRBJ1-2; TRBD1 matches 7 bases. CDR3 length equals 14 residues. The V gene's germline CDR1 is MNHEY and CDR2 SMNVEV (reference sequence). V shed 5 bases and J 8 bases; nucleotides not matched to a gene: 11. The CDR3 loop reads CASSPRRDRTGYTF. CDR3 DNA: TGTGCCAGCAGTCCCCGTCGGGACAGAACCGGCTACACCTTC.

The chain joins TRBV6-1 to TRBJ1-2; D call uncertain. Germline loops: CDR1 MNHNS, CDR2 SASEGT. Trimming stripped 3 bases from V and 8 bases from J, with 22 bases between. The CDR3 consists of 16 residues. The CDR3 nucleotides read TGTGCCAGCAGTGATCAATTCTGGTCGACCCAAGGAGGCTACACCTTC. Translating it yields CASSDQFWSTQGGYTF.

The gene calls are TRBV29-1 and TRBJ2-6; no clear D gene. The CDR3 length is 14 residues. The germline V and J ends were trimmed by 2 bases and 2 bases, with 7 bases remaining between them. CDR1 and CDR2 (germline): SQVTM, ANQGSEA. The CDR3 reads CSVERTPGANVLTF. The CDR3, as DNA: TGCAGCGTTGAAAGGACCCCTGGGGCCAACGTCCTGACTTTC. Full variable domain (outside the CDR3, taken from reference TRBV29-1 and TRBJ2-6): SAVISQKPSRDICQRGTSLTIQCQVDSQVTMMFWYRQQPGQSLTLIATANQGSEATYESGFVIDKFPISRPNLTFSTLTVSNMSPEDSSIYLCSVERTPGANVLTFGAGSRLTVL.

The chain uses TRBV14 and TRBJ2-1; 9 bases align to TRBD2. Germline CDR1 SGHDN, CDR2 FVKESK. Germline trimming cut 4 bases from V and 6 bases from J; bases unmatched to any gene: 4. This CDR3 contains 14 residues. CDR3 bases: TGTGCCAGCAGCCCCCGGACTAGCGCCAATGAGCAGTTCTTC. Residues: CASSPRTSANEQFF.

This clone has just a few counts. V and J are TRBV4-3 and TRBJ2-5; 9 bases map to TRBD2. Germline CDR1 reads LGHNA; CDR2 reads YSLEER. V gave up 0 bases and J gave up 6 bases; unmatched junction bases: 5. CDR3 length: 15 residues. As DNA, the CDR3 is TGCGCCAGCAGCCAAGAGGCTAGCGGGGTAAAGACCCAGTACTTC. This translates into CASSQEASGVKTQYF.

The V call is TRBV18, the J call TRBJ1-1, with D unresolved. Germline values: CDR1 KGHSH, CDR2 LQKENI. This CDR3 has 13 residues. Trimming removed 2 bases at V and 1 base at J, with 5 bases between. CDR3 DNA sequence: TGTGCCAGCTCACCAATGGGGAACACTGAAGCTTTCTTT. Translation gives CASSPMGNTEAFF.

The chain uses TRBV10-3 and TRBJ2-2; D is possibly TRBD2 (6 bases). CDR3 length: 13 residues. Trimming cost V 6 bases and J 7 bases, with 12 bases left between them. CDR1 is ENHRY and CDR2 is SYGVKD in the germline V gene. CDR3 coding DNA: TGTGCCATCAGCGGGACTGCCGGCGGGGAGCTGTTTTTT. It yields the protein CAISGTAGGELFF.

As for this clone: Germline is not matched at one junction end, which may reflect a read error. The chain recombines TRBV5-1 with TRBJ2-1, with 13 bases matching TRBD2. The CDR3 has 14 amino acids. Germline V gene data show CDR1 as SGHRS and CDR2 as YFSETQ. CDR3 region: CASRHGLAGEGRVF. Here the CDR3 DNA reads TGCGCCAGCAGGCACGGACTAGCGGGAGAAGGGAGGGTCTTC.

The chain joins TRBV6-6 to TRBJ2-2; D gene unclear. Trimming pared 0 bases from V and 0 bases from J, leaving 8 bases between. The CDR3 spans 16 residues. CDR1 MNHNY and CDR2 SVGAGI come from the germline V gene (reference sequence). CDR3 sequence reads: CASSYSVAANTGELFF. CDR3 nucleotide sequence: TGTGCCAGCAGTTACTCAGTGGCAGCGAACACCGGGGAGCTGTTTTTT.